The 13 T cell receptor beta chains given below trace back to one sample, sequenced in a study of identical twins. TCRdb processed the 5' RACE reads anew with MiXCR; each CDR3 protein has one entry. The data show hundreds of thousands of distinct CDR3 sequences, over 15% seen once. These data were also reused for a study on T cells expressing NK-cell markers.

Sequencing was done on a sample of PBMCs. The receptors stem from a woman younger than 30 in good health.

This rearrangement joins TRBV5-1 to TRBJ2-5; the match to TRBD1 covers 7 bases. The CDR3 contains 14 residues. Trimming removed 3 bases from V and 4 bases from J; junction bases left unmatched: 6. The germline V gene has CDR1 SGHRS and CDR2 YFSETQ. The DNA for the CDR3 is TGCGCCAGCAGCTCCGGACAGGCGGGAGAGACCCAGTACTTC. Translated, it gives CASSSGQAGETQYF.

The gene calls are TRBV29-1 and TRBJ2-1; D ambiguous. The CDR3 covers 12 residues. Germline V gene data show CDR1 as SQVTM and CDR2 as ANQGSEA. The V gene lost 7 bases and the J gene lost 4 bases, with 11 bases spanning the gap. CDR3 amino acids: CSAGQTYNEQFF. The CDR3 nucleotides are TGCAGCGCGGGCCAAACGTACAATGAGCAGTTCTTC.

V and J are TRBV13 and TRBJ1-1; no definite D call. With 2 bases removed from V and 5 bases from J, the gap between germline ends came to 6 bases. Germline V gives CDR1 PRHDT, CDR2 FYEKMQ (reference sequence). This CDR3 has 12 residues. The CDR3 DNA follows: TGTGCCAGCAGCTTATCAGAGACTGAAGCTTTCTTT. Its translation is CASSLSETEAFF.

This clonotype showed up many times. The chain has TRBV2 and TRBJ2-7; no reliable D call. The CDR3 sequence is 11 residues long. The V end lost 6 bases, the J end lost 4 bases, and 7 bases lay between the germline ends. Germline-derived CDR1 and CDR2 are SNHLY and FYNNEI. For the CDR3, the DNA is TGTGCCAGCAGCGTACGTTACGAGCAGTACTTC. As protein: CASSVRYEQYF.

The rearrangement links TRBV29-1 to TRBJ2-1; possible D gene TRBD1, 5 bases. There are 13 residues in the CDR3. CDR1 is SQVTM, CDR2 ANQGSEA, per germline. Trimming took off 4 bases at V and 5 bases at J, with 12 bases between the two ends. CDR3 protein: CSVGQLLNNEQFF. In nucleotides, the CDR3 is TGCAGCGTTGGACAGCTCCTCAACAATGAGCAGTTCTTC.

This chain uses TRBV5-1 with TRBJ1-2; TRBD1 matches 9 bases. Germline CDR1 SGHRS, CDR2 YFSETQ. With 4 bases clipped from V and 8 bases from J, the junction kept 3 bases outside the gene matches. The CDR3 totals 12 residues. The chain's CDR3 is CASSPGQGGYTF. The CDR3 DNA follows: TGCGCCAGCAGCCCGGGACAGGGAGGCTACACCTTC.

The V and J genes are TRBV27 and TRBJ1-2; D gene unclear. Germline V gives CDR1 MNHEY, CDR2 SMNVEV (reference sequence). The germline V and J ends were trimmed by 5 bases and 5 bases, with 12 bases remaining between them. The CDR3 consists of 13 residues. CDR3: CASSDEPLYGYTF. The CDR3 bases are TGTGCCAGCAGTGACGAACCTCTTTATGGCTACACCTTC.

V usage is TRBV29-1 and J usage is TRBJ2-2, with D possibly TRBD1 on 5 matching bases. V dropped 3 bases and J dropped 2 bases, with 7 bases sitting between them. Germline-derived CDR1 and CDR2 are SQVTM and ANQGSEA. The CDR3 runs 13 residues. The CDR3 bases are TGCAGCGTTGACAGGGCCAACACCGGGGAGCTGTTTTTT. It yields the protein CSVDRANTGELFF.

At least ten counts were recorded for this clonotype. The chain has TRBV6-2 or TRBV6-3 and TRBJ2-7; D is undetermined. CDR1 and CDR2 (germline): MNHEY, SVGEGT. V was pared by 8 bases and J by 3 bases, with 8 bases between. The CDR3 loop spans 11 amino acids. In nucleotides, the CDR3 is TGTGCCAGCCGACTTCTCTACGAGCAGTACTTC. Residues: CASRLLYEQYF.

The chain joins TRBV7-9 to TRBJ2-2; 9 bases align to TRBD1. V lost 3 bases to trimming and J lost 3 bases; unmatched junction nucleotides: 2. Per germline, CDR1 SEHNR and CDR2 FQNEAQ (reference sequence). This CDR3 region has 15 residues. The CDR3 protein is CASSLRDRDTGELFF. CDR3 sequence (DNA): TGTGCCAGCAGCTTGAGGGACAGGGACACCGGGGAGCTGTTTTTT. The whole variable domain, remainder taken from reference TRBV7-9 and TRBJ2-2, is DTGVSQNPRHKITKRGQNVTFRCDPISEHNRLYWYRQTLGQGPEFLTYFQNEAQLEKSRLLSDRFSAERPKGSFSTLEIQRTEQGDSAMYLCASSLRDRDTGELFFGEGSRLTVL.

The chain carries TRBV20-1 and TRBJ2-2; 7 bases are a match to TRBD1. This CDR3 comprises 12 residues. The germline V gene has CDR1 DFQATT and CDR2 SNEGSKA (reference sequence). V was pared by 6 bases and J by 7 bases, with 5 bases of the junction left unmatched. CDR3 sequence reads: CSARQGGGELFF. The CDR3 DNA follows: TGCAGTGCCCGACAGGGCGGCGGGGAGCTGTTTTTT.

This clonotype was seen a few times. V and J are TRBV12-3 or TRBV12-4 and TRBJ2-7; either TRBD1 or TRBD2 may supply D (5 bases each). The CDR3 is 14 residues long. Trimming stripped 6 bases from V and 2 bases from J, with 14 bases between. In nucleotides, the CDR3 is TGTGCCAGCAGCCTTTCCGGGACCGCCTACGAGCAGTACTTC. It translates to CASSLSGTAYEQYF.

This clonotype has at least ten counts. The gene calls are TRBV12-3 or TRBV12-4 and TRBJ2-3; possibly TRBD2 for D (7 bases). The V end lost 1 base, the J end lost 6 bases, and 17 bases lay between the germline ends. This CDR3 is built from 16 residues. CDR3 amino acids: CASSLVVRGGVDTQYF. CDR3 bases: TGTGCCAGCAGTTTAGTGGTTAGAGGGGGGGTGGATACGCAGTATTTT.